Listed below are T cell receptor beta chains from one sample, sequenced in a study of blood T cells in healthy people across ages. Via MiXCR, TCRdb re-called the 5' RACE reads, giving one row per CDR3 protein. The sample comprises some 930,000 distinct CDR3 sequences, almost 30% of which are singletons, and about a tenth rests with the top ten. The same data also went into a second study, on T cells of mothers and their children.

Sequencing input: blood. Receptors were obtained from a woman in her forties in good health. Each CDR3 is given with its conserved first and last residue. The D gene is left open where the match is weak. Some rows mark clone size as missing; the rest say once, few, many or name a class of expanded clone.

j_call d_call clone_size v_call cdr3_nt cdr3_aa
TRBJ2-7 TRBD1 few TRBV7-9 TGTGCCAGCAGCTCTACATTGGGGACAGGCTTTTCCTACGAGCAGTACTTC CASSSTLGTGFSYEQYF
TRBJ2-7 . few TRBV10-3 TGTGCCATCAGCTATGTAGAAGTGGGCTCCTACGAGCAGTACTTC CAISYVEVGSYEQYF
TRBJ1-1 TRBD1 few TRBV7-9 TGTGCCAGCAGCTTAGTATCCGGGACAGGGGGCACTGAAGCTTTCTTT CASSLVSGTGGTEAFF
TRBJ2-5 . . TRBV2 TGTGCCAGCAGGGCCCTCGAGGGAGAGACCCAGTACTTC CASRALEGETQYF
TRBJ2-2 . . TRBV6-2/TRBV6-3 TGTGCCAGCAGTTACTCGCAGAGCAGGGACACGAACACCGGGGAGCTGTTTTTT CASSYSQSRDTNTGELFF
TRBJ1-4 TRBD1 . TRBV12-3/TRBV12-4 TGTGCCGGCAGTCCGGGGAGAAGACAGGGGGCTTCGGGAAAACTGTTTTTT CAGSPGRRQGASGKLFF
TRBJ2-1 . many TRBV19 TGTGCCAGTAGTATACCATCGACCGGTGCAGGGAGCTCCTACAATGAGCAGTTCTTC CASSIPSTGAGSSYNEQFF
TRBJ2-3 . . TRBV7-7 TGTGCTAGCAGCGTCGCGGAAGGACCCACAGATACGCAGTATTTT CASSVAEGPTDTQYF
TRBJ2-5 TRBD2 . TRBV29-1 TGCAGCGCCCGAGGCGGGGGGGCAGAGACCCAGTACTTC CSARGGGAETQYF
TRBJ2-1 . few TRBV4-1 TGCGCCAGCAGCCAGACTAGTAGGGGCGATGAGCAGTTCTTC CASSQTSRGDEQFF
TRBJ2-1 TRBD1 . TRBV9 TGTGCCAGCAGCGTTGGGACAGGGTCGGACAATGAGCAGTTCTTC CASSVGTGSDNEQFF
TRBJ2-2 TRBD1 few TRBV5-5 TGTGCCAGCAGCGTACAGGGGGTGCGGAACACCGGGGAGCTGTTTTTT CASSVQGVRNTGELFF
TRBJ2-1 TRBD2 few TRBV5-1 TGCGCCAGCAGCTTGGATACGGGGGGGTCCTACAATGAGCAGTTCTTC CASSLDTGGSYNEQFF
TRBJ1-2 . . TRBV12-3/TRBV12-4 TGTGCCAGCAGTTTACCAGGGGCACCTAACTATGGCTACACCTTC CASSLPGAPNYGYTF
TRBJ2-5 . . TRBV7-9 TGTGCCAGCAGCGCGGGCGGGGTTTACCAAGAGACCCAGTACTTC CASSAGGVYQETQYF
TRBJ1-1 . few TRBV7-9 TGTGCCAGCAGCTTATTTAGCGCAGGAAGGACTGAAGCTTTCTTT CASSLFSAGRTEAFF
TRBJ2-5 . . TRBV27 TGTGCCAGCAGGGGCATACAAGAGACCCAGTACTTC CASRGIQETQYF
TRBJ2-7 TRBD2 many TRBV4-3 TGCGCCAGCAGCCCCACCGCGGGGGGTTACGAGCAGTACTTC CASSPTAGGYEQYF
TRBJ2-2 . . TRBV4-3 TGCGCCAGCGGTGGGCAGAACACCGGGGAGCTGTTTTTT CASGGQNTGELFF